The source of this T cell receptor (beta chain) is a study of T cells in Graves' hyperthyroidism and ophthalmopathy (dated by TCRdb to the late 2010s). Notes on the research overall: Peripheral blood was sampled at the time of initial diagnosis, prior to any treatment. A discovery cohort of about a hundred patients, roughly 40 with Graves' ophthalmopathy and 57 with stable Graves' hyperthyroidism, was used to find distinguishing TCR V-J signatures. Prospective prediction of ophthalmopathy was tested in an independent validation cohort of approximately 19 hyperthyroidism patients and 17 patients who later progressed to ophthalmopathy. The approximately 97 discovery patients were randomly divided into training and test sets at a 7:3 ratio. In about 6 Graves' hyperthyroidism patients, the study also compared T-cell repertoires from thyroid tissue with T-cell repertoires from blood. After blood sampling, hyperthyroidism patients were treated with methimazole at a starting dose of 30 mg daily, and ophthalmopathy patients were treated with high-dose intravenous methylprednisolone. TCR Vbeta CDR3 sequencing of approximately 140 peripheral blood samples (43 ophthalmopathy, 75 hyperthyroidism and about 17 progressor patients) is reported in the paper.

TCR beta CDR3 regions were amplified from RNA transcripts. For the first round of RT-PCR on the TCR CDR3, the HTBI primer set was used together with the Qiagen OneStep RT-PCR kit. Libraries were constructed in a second round of multiplex PCR, after which size selection and purification were carried out. Paired-end sequencing of the libraries was performed with 100 bp reads on an Illumina HiSeq2000. The authors' analysis ran thus. SOAPnuke was used to process the raw data, throwing out any read that contained adapters or uncalled bases, had a mean Phred below 15, or lacked an exact constant-primer or identifier match. High-quality paired reads were merged using COPE v1.2.5, and each unique nucleotide sequence was defined as a clonotype. MiTCR v1.1 was used to align the clonotypes against IMGT TRBV, TRBD and TRBJ reference segments. The analysis included only V-J combinations with a frequency above 0.0001, which together covered 99% to 99.2% of the repertoires. The TCS score was defined as F50 (clonal expansion) divided by E x V (chaos), with BLOSUM62-based TCRdist calculated between CDR3 peptides within each V-J. Welch's t-statistics and random forest reduced around 550 V-J features to 13, which were used in a naive Bayes classifier (R e1071). TCRdb passed the public sequencing reads through fastp at Q25 and MiXCR, retaining productive beta sequences. Rows are combined by CDR3 protein, so each entry shows the most common genes and DNA. The V and J calls here are based on TCRdb, not the publication. The sample table shows hundreds of thousands of distinct CDR3 sequences, and about 16% are seen once. The ten largest account for 15% to 20% of the sample.

The investigation overall reported the following: In cross-validation, a model built on a 13 V-J signature told ophthalmopathy apart from stable hyperthyroidism with approximately 90% sensitivity and roughly 82% specificity, and in testing the same model reached 80%/75%. No statistical method was used to fix the sample size in advance, and group allocation was not hidden from the investigators. Most expanded thyroid clonotypes (frequency above 0.001) were also detected in blood, suggesting blood repertoires may reflect thyroid immune responses. During validation, the model predicted progression to ophthalmopathy a median of roughly six months ahead of onset, with almost 71% sensitivity and 72.22% specificity.

Moderately to severely active disease, a Clinical Activity Score of at least 3, a NOSPECS grade of at least 4, and a duration under 3 months were present in ophthalmopathy patients. Any patient with an uncontrolled infection, another autoimmune disease, pregnancy or lactation was excluded. Clinical symptoms, serum thyroxine and TRAb, thyroid ultrasound, and orbital computed tomography formed the basis for the diagnoses. PBMCs were isolated from more than 8 ml of fresh peripheral blood by Ficoll-Paque density gradient centrifugation. Trizol reagent was used to extract total RNA, and RNA quality was then checked on an Agilent 2100 Bioanalyzer. At least ten counts were recorded for this clonotype. No cognate antigen has been identified for it. No much larger clone is present one base from it, and per-base qualities are unavailable. The CDR3 holds 11 amino acids from the cysteine to the phenylalanine. Left in the record is the CDR3 DNA by itself, 33 bases read in frame from the first base. V is cut by 0 bases and J by 6 bases, and the space between the germline ends is 3 bases. From the germline V gene, CDR1 is LGHNT and CDR2 is FRNRAP.

The receptor was isolated from a woman aged 60-70 years with Graves' ophthalmopathy. Sequences were obtained from blood. The V gene is TRBV12-5 and the J gene is TRBJ2-7; the D gene is unclear. The bases read TGTGCTAGTGGTTTGGTAGGCGAGCAGTACTTC. The resulting protein is CASGLVGEQYF. With the portions outside the CDR3 filled from the reference TRBV12-5 and TRBJ2-7 genes, the complete variable region becomes DARVTQTPRHKVTEMGQEVTMRCQPILGHNTVFWYRQTMMQGLELLAYFRNRAPLDDSGMPKDRFSAEMPDATLATLKIQPSEPRDSAVYFCASGLVGEQYFGPGTRLTVT.